The rows below give T cell receptor beta chains drawn from one sample of a study of OX40 agonist ivuxolimab in advanced cancers. The repertoire was sequenced with immunoSEQ multiplex PCR; TCRdb's copy has only in-frame clones and lacks some. The sample lists approximately 74,000 clones, 85% occurring once. Material: CD4+ or CD8+ T cells sorted from blood, obtained in a trial of the OX40 agonist ivuxolimab. The receptors originated from an adult with an advanced solid tumor such as melanoma, head and neck, liver or kidney cancer. The CDR3 runs from the conserved cysteine through the conserved F or W. Each record gives: V gene, clone size, J gene, D gene, CDR3 protein, CDR3 DNA. The D gene is left open where the match is weak. Clone size, where shown, is once, few, many, or a class for clones that have expanded.

TRBV28,-,TRBJ2-7,-,CASSSATGIYEQYF,TGTGCCAGCAGTTCTGCCACAGGCATCTACGAGCAGTACTTC
TRBV5-6,-,TRBJ1-2,-,CASSLGTDGYTF,TGTGCCAGCAGCTTGGGAACAGATGGCTACACCTTC
TRBV5-1,-,TRBJ1-2,-,CASSPIGYGYTF,TGCGCCAGCAGCCCGATCGGCTATGGCTACACCTTC
TRBV15,-,TRBJ2-1,TRBD2,CATSRGWGRSGSRDEQFF,TGTGCCACCAGCAGAGGGTGGGGACGGAGCGGGAGTAGGGATGAGCAGTTCTTC
TRBV29-1,-,TRBJ2-7,TRBD1,CSVRDREPSYEQYF,TGCAGCGTTCGGGACAGGGAGCCTTCCTACGAGCAGTACTTC
TRBV6-6,-,TRBJ1-4,-,CASSTRHMGEKLFF,TGTGCCAGCAGTACGCGACATATGGGTGAAAAACTGTTTTTT
TRBV2,-,TRBJ2-7,TRBD2,CASRGTSGKYEQYF,TGTGCCAGCAGGGGGACTAGCGGTAAATACGAGCAGTACTTC
TRBV7-6,few,TRBJ1-5,-,CASSLTVVQPQHF,TGTGCCAGCAGCTTAACGGTAGTACAGCCCCAGCATTTT
TRBV7-3,-,TRBJ2-1,-,CASSSQGNGGNEQFF,TGTGCCAGCAGCTCGCAGGGTAATGGTGGCAATGAGCAGTTCTTC
TRBV5-1,-,TRBJ2-2,-,CASSPIPGSGELFF,TGCGCCAGCAGCCCGATACCGGGCAGCGGGGAGCTGTTTTTT
TRBV13,-,TRBJ2-7,-,CASSPTFTGSSYEQYF,TGTGCCAGCAGCCCGACTTTTACAGGGAGCTCCTACGAGCAGTACTTC
TRBV19,-,TRBJ1-2,TRBD1,CASSTPTGGRYYGYTF,TGTGCCAGTAGTACACCCACAGGGGGAAGATACTATGGCTACACCTTC
TRBV9,-,TRBJ2-7,-,CASSVDTAGWEQYF,TGTGCCAGCAGCGTGGACACGGCGGGGTGGGAGCAGTACTTC
TRBV7-2,-,TRBJ2-7,TRBD2,CASSYSMTSGGRKTYEQYF,TGTGCCAGCAGCTATTCTATGACTAGCGGGGGCCGTAAAACCTACGAGCAGTACTTC
TRBV7-3,once,TRBJ1-3,TRBD1,CASRPRNTGGDGNTIYF,TGTGCCAGCAGACCGAGGAACACAGGGGGCGATGGAAACACCATATATTTT
TRBV28,-,TRBJ1-1,-,CASRGQFAEAFF,TGTGCCAGCAGAGGACAGTTCGCTGAAGCTTTCTTT
TRBV19,-,TRBJ2-1,TRBD2,CASSIPPSGSSYNEQFF,TGTGCCAGTAGTATACCGCCTAGCGGGAGCTCCTACAATGAGCAGTTCTTC
TRBV4-2,once,TRBJ1-2,-,CASSHGPGNGGYTF,TGTGCCAGCAGCCACGGCCCAGGGAACGGGGGCTACACCTTC
TRBV7-2,-,TRBJ2-5,-,CASSLSLGETQYF,TGTGCCAGCAGCCTATCGCTTGGGGAGACCCAGTACTTC
TRBV4-2,-,TRBJ1-2,-,CASSQDWAGAVNYGYTF,TGTGCCAGCAGCCAAGATTGGGCGGGGGCAGTCAACTATGGCTACACCTTC
TRBV5-1,-,TRBJ2-4,-,CASRSYLAKNIQYF,TGCGCCAGCCGTTCTTACCTAGCCAAAAACATTCAGTACTTC
TRBV6-4,-,TRBJ2-3,TRBD1,CATGQGTDTQYF,TGTGCCACCGGACAGGGCACAGATACGCAGTATTTT
TRBV5-6,few,TRBJ2-1,TRBD2,CASSHNLAGGLNEQFF,TGTGCCAGCAGCCACAACCTAGCGGGGGGGCTCAATGAGCAGTTCTTC
TRBV5-1,once,TRBJ2-3,-,CASTGYRTDTQYF,TGCGCCAGCACCGGGTACAGGACCGATACGCAGTATTTT
TRBV19,once,TRBJ2-1,TRBD2,CASFSGRAGNEQFF,TGTGCCAGCTTTAGCGGGAGGGCCGGTAATGAGCAGTTCTTC
TRBV10-2,few,TRBJ1-3,-,CASSWTDPGSGNTIYF,TGCGCCAGCTCCTGGACAGACCCTGGCTCTGGAAACACCATATATTTT
TRBV18,-,TRBJ2-2,TRBD1,CASSPTTGTAGELFF,TGTGCCAGCTCACCTACGACAGGGACGGCCGGGGAGCTGTTTTTT
TRBV15,-,TRBJ2-7,TRBD2,CATSTLAGSDEQYF,TGTGCCACCAGCACACTAGCGGGAAGTGACGAGCAGTACTTC
TRBV7-9,-,TRBJ1-2,TRBD1,CASSTHRDRENYGYTF,TGTGCCAGCAGCACTCACCGGGACAGGGAAAACTATGGCTACACCTTC
TRBV30,-,TRBJ2-1,TRBD2,CAWSFRGTSEFSNEQFF,TGTGCCTGGAGTTTTAGGGGGACTAGCGAGTTTTCCAATGAGCAGTTCTTC
TRBV13,-,TRBJ2-6,TRBD2,CASSWTGGSGANVLTF,TGTGCCAGCAGCTGGACGGGGGGCTCTGGGGCCAACGTCCTGACTTTC
TRBV6-6,-,TRBJ2-2,TRBD1,CASSDRGNTGELFF,TGTGCCAGCAGTGACAGGGGTAACACCGGGGAGCTGTTTTTT
TRBV5-1,-,TRBJ1-1,TRBD1,CASSTDRVSGTEAFF,TGCGCCAGCAGCACTGACAGGGTGTCGGGCACTGAAGCTTTCTTT
TRBV9,-,TRBJ2-7,TRBD1,CASSVGQVDRDNEQYF,TGTGCCAGCAGCGTGGGTCAAGTGGACAGGGATAACGAGCAGTACTTC
TRBV6-1,few,TRBJ2-7,-,CASSEFYEQYF,TGTGCCAGCAGTGAATTTTACGAGCAGTACTTC
TRBV30,-,TRBJ2-2,TRBD1,CAWSSGQGDGELFF,TGTGCCTGGAGTAGTGGGCAGGGGGACGGGGAGCTGTTTTTT
TRBV6-5,-,TRBJ1-2,-,CASSYSLGNYGYTF,TGTGCCAGCAGTTACTCGTTAGGAAACTATGGCTACACCTTC
TRBV6-1,few,TRBJ2-5,-,CASSEAWGAETQYF,TGTGCCAGCAGTGAAGCGTGGGGGGCGGAGACCCAGTACTTC
TRBV5-4,-,TRBJ2-2,TRBD1,CASSPGTGWSGELFF,TGTGCCAGCAGCCCCGGGACAGGGTGGTCCGGGGAGCTGTTTTTT
TRBV5-4,few,TRBJ2-1,-,CASSWLGGEQFF,TGTGCCAGCAGCTGGCTAGGGGGTGAGCAGTTCTTC
TRBV2,-,TRBJ2-1,TRBD1,CASSRQGSLSNEQFF,TGTGCCAGCAGCAGACAGGGGAGTTTGAGCAATGAGCAGTTCTTC
TRBV25-1,-,TRBJ1-4,-,CASSEGDKNEKLFF,TGTGCCAGCAGTGAAGGGGACAAAAATGAAAAACTGTTTTTT
TRBV2,-,TRBJ2-3,TRBD2,CASRTLAGGTSSTDTQYF,TGTGCCAGCAGAACACTAGCGGGGGGTACCTCTAGCACAGATACGCAGTATTTT
TRBV11-1,few,TRBJ2-7,-,CASSLAPGYEQYF,TGTGCCAGCAGCTTAGCGCCAGGGTACGAGCAGTACTTC
TRBV6-4,-,TRBJ2-3,TRBD1,CASSDRGRTDTQYF,TGTGCCAGCAGCGACAGGGGTCGGACAGATACGCAGTATTTT
TRBV28,once,TRBJ2-2,-,CASRDTGELFF,TGTGCCAGCAGGGACACCGGGGAGCTGTTTTTT
TRBV6-5,-,TRBJ2-1,TRBD2,CASHFSGRAYNEQFF,TGTGCCAGCCACTTCAGCGGGAGGGCCTACAATGAGCAGTTCTTC
TRBV29-1,once,TRBJ1-6,TRBD1,CSVRQGSSPLHF,TGCAGCGTTCGACAGGGCAGTTCACCCCTCCACTTT
TRBV28,-,TRBJ1-4,TRBD1,CASSSSGRGGEKLFF,TGTGCCAGCAGTTCGTCCGGCAGGGGGGGTGAAAAACTGTTTTTT
TRBV29-1,-,TRBJ2-2,TRBD1,CSAGQGDSGELFF,TGCAGCGCGGGACAGGGGGATTCCGGGGAGCTGTTTTTT
TRBV11-2,few,TRBJ1-1,TRBD1,CASSLLTGAIEAFF,TGTGCCAGCAGCTTACTGACAGGGGCGATTGAAGCTTTCTTT
TRBV2,-,TRBJ1-4,TRBD1,CASGDRGLSNEKLFF,TGTGCCAGCGGGGACAGGGGGCTGTCTAATGAAAAACTGTTTTTT
TRBV27,-,TRBJ1-1,-,CASSMQGNTEAFF,TGTGCCAGCAGTATGCAGGGGAACACTGAAGCTTTCTTT
TRBV28,-,TRBJ1-6,-,CAIGTRAYNSPLHF,TGTGCCATCGGGACCCGGGCCTATAATTCACCCCTCCACTTT
TRBV18,once,TRBJ1-2,-,CASSPFPGDYGYTF,TGTGCCAGCTCACCATTCCCAGGGGATTATGGCTACACCTTC